This T cell receptor (beta chain) was profiled in a study of blood T cell repertoires in COVID-19. Clones were sequenced by immunoSEQ multiplex PCR, and TCRdb holds only the in-frame ones, with some missing. The data contain about 210,000 clones, under 95% of them singletons. The sample comprised peripheral blood. This receptor was obtained from a man aged 30-40 years with acute or convalescent COVID-19.

The CDR3 here is CASSRDGIFAPGELFF. Written as DNA, the CDR3 is TGTGCCAGCAGTCGAGACGGGATCTTTGCCCCCGGGGAGCTGTTTTTT. The V gene is TRBV6-6, the J gene TRBJ2-2, with D possibly TRBD2 on 5 matching bases. Trimming pared 5 bases from V and 6 bases from J, leaving 19 bases between. The CDR3 has 16 residues. Germline loops: CDR1 MNHNY, CDR2 SVGAGI (reference sequence).